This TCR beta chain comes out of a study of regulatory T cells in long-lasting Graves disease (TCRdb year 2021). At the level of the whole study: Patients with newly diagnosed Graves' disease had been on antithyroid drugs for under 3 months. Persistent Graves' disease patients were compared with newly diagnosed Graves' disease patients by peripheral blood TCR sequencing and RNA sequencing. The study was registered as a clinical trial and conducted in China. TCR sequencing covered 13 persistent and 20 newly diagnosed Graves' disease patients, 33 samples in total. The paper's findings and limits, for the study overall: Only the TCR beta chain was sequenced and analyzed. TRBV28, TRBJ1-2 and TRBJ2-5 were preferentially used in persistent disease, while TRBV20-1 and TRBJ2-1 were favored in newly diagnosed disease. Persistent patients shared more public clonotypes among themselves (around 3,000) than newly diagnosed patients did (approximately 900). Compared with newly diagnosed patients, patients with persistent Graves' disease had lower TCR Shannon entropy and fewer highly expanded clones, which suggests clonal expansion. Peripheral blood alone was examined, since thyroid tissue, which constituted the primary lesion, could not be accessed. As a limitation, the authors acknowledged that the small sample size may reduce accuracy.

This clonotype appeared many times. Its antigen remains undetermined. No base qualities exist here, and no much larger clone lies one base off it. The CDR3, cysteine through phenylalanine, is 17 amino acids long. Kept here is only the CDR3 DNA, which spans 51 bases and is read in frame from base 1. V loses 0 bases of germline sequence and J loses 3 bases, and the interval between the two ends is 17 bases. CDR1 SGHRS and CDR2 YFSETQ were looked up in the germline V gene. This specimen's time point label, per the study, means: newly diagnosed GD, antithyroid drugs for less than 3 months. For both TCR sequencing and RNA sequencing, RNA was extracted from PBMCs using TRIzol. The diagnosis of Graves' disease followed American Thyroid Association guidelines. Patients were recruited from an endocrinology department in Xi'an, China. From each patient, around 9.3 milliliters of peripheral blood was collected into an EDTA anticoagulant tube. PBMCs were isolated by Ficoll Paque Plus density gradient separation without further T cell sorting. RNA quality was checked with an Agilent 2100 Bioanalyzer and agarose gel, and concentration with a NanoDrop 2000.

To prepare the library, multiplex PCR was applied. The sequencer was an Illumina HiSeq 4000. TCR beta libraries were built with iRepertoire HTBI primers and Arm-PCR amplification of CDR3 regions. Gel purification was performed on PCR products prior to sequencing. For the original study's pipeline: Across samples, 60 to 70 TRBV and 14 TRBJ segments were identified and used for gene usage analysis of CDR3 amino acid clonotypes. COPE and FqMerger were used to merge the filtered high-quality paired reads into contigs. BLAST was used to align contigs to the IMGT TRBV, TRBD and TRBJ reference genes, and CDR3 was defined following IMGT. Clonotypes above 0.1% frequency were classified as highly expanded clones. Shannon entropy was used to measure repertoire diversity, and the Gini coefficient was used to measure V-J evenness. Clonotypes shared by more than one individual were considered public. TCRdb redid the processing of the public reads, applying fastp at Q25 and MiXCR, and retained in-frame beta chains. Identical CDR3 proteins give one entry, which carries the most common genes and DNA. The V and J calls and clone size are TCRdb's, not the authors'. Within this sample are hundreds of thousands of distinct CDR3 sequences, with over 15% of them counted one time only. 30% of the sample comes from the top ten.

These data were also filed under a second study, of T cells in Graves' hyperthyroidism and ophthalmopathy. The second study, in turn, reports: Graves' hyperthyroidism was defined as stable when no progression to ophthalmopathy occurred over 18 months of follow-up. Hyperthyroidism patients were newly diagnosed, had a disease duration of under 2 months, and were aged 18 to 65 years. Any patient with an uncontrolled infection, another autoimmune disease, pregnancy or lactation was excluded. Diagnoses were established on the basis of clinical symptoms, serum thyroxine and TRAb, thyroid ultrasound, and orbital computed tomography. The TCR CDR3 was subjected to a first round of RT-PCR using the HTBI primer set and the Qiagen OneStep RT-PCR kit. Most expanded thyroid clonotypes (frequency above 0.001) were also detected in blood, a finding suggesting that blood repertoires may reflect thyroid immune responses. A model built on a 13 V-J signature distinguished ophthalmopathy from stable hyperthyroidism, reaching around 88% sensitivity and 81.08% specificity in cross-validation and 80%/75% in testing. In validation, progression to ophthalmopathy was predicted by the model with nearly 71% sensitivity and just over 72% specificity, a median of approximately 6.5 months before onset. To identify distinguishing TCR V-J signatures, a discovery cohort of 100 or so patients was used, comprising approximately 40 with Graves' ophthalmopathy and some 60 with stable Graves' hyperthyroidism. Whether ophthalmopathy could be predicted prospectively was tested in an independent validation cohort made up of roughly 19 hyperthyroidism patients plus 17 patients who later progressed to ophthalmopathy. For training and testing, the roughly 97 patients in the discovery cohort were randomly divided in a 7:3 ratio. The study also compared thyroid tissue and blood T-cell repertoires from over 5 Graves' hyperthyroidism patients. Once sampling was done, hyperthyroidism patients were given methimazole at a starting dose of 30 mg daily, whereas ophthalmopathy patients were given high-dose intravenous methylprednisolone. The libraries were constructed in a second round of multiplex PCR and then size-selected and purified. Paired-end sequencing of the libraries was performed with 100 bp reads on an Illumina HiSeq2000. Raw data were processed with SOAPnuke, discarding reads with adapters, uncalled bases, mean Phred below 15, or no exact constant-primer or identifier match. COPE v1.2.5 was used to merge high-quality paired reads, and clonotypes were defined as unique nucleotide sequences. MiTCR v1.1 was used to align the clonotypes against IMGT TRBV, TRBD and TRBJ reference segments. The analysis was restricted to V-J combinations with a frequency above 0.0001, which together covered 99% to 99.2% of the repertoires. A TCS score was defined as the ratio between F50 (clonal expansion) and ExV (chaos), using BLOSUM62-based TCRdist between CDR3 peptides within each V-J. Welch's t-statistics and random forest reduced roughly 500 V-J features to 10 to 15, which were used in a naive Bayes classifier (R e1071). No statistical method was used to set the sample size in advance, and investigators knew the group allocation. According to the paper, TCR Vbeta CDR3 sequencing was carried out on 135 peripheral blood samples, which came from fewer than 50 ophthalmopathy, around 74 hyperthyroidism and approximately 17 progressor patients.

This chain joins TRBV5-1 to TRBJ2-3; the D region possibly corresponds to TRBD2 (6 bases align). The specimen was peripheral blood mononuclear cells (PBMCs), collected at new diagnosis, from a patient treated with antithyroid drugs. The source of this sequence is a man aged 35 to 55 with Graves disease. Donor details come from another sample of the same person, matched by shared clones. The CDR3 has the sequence CASSLVPSGRRTDTQYF. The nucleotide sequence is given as TGCGCCAGCAGCTTGGTCCCCTCAGGGAGGAGGACAGATACGCAGTATTTT.